The source of this T cell receptor beta chain is a study of blood T cell repertoires in COVID-19. As for the study in general: The United States, Italy and Spain provided the acute and convalescent COVID-19 samples. Nucleic acid was either cDNA or gDNA, and it came from T cells, B-cell-depleted T cells, or PBMCs.

How the authors handled the data: Reference gene primer amplification in the assay estimated nucleated cell counts. Sequencing was performed with immunoSEQ multiplex PCR; in TCRdb, only in-frame clones are kept and a portion is missing. V, J and clone size were drawn from that table, and D and trimming were deduced from the DNA. The sample includes 160,000 or so clones, roughly 78% of them seen just once. V lost 7 bases and J lost 5; bases outside the gene matches: 6. Germline V gene sequence: CDR1 GTSNPN, CDR2 SVGIG (reference sequence). There are 13 residues in the CDR3. This TCR was recovered from a man between 70 and 80 years old with active or convalescent COVID-19. The specimen sequenced was peripheral blood. This chain links TRBV30 with TRBJ2-3; 10 nucleotides match TRBD2. CDR3 DNA: TGTGCCTCGACTAGCGGGTGGGGAGATACGCAGTATTTT. Translated, it gives CASTSGWGDTQYF.